This entry describes one T cell receptor beta chain. The data were produced by immunoSEQ multiplex PCR, yet TCRdb's version contains in-frame clones alone and is incomplete. Found here are about 230,000 clones, around 86% of them singletons; the top ten hold 15% to 19%. This entry comes from a study of blood T cell repertoires in COVID-19. Study overall: Sources were T cells, B-cell-depleted T cells, or PBMCs; the material itself was cDNA or gDNA.

Germline V CDR1 and CDR2: KGHSY, FQNENV. Trimming took off 4 bases at V and 3 bases at J, with 10 bases between the two ends. The CDR3 covers 13 residues. The sample comprised PBMCs or T cells enriched from blood (not recorded which). The source is a man aged 18 to 30 who had recovered from COVID-19. The chain couples TRBV16 to TRBJ2-7, with D hard to call. Here the CDR3 DNA reads TGTGCCAGCAGCCCCGCCCCGGGCTACGAGCAGTACTTC. It encodes CASSPAPGYEQYF.